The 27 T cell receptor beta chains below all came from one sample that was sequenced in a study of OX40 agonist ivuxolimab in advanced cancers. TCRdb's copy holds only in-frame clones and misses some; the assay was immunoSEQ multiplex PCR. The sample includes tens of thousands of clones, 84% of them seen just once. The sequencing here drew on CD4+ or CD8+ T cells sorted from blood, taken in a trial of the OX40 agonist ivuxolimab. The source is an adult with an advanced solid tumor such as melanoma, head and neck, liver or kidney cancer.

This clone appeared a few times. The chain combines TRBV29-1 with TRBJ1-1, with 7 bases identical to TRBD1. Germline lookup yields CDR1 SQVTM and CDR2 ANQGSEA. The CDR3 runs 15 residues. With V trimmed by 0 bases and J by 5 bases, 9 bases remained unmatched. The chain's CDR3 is CSVEEQLQGWTEAFF. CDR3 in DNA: TGCAGCGTTGAAGAACAGTTACAGGGGTGGACTGAAGCTTTCTTT.

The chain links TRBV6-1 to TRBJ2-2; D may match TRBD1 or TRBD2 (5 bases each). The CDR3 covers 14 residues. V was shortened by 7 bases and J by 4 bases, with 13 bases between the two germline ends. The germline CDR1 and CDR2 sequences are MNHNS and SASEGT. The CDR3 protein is CASTPSGSTGELFF. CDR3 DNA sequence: TGTGCCAGCACCCCCTCAGGGAGCACCGGGGAGCTGTTTTTT.

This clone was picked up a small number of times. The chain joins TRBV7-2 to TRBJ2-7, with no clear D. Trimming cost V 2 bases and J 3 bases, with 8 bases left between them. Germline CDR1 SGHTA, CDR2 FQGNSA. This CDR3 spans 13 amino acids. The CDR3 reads CASSLTFGYEQYF. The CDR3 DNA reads TGTGCCAGCAGCTTAACATTTGGCTACGAGCAGTACTTC.

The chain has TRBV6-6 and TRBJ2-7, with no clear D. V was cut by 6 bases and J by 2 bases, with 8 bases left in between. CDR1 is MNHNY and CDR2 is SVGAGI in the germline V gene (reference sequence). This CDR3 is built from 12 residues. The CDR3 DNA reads TGTGCCAGCAGGGAACAGACCTACGAGCAGTACTTC. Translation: CASREQTYEQYF.

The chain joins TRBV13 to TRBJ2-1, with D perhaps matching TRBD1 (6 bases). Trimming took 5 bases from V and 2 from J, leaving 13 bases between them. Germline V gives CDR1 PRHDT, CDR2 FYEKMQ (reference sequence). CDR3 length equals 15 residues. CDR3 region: CASSPLGTPYNEQFF. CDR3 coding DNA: TGTGCCAGCAGCCCCCTCGGGACACCCTACAATGAGCAGTTCTTC.

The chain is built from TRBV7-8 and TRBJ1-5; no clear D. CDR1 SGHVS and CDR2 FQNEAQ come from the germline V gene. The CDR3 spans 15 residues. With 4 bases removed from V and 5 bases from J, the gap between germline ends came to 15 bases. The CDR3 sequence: CASSSGRAADQPQHF. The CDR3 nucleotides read TGTGCCAGCAGCTCCGGCCGGGCGGCCGATCAGCCCCAGCATTTT.

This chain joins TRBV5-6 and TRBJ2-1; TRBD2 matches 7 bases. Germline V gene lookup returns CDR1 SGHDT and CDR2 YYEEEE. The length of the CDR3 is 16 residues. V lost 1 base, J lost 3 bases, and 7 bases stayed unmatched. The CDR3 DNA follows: TGTGCCAGCAGCTTGATGGGCGGGAGTGTCTACAATGAGCAGTTCTTC. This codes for CASSLMGGSVYNEQFF. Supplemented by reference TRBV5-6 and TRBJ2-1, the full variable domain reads DAGVTQSPTHLIKTRGQQVTLRCSPKSGHDTVSWYQQALGQGPQFIFQYYEEEERQRGNFPDRFSGHQFPNYSSELNVNALLLGDSALYLCASSLMGGSVYNEQFFGPGTRLTVL.

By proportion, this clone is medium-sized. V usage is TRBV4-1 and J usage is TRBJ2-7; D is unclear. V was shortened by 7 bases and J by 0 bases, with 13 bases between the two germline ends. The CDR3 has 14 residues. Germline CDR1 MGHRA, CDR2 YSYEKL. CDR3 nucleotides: TGCGCCAGCACCGCCGAAGGGCTCTCCTACGAGCAGTACTTC. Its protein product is CASTAEGLSYEQYF.

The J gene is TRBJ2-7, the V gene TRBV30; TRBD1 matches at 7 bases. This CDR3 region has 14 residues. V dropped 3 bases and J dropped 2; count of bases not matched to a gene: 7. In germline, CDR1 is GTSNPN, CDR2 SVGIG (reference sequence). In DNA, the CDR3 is TGTGCCTGGAGCGAGGGGGCCGCTGCCTACGAGCAGTACTTC. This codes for CAWSEGAAAYEQYF.

CDR3 region: CASSLRPVSNQPQHF. The CDR3 region has the DNA TGTGCCAGCAGCTTGCGGCCAGTAAGTAATCAGCCCCAGCATTTT. The chain links TRBV5-5 to TRBJ1-5; D gene ambiguous. V lost 1 base and J lost 4, with 12 bases in between. This CDR3 is 15 amino acids long. Per germline, CDR1 SGHKS and CDR2 YYEKEE (reference sequence). The whole variable domain, remainder taken from reference TRBV5-5 and TRBJ1-5, is DAGVTQSPTHLIKTRGQQVTLRCSPISGHKSVSWYQQVLGQGPQFIFQYYEKEERGRGNFPDRFSARQFPNYSSELNVNALLLGDSALYLCASSLRPVSNQPQHFGDGTRLSIL.

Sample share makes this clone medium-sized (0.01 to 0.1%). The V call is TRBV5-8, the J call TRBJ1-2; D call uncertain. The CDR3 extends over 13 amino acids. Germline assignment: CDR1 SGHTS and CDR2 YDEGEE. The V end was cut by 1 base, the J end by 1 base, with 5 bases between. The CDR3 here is CASSLLNNYGYTF. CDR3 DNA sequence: TGTGCCAGCAGCTTGTTAAATAACTATGGCTACACCTTC.

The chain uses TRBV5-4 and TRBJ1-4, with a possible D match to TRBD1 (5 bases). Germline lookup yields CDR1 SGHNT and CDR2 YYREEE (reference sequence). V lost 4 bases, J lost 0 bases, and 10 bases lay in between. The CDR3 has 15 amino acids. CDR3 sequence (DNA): TGTGCCAGCAGCGTGGACACGTCAACTAATGAAAAACTGTTTTTT. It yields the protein CASSVDTSTNEKLFF.

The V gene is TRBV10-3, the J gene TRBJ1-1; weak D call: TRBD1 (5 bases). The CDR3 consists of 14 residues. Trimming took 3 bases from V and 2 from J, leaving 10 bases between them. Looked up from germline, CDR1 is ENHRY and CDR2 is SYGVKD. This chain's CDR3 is CAISDFWGNTEAFF. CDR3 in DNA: TGTGCCATCAGTGATTTTTGGGGCAACACTGAAGCTTTCTTT.

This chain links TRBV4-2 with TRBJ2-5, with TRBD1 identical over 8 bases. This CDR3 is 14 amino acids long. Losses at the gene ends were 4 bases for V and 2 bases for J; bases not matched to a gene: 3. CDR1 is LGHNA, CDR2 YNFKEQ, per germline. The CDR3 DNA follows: TGTGCCAGCAGCCTAGACAGGGGACAAGAGACCCAGTACTTC. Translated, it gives CASSLDRGQETQYF.

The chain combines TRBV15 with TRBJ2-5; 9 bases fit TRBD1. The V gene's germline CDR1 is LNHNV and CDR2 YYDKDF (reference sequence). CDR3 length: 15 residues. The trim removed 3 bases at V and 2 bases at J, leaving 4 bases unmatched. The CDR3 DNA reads TGTGCCACCAGCAGGGCGGACAGGGGTCAAGAGACCCAGTACTTC. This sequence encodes CATSRADRGQETQYF.

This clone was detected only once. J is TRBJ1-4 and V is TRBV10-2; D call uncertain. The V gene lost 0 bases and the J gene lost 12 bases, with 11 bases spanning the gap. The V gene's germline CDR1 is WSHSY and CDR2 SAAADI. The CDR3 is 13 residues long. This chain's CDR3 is CASSESMQLELFF. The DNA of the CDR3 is TGCGCCAGCAGTGAGTCGATGCAGTTGGAACTGTTTTTT.

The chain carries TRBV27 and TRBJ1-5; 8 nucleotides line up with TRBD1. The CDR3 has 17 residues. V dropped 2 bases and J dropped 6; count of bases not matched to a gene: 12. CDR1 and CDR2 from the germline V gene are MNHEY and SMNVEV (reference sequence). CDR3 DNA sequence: TGTGCCAGCAGTTTAAAGCCGCCAGGGGGCTGGAGTCAGCCCCAGCATTTT. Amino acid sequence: CASSLKPPGGWSQPQHF.

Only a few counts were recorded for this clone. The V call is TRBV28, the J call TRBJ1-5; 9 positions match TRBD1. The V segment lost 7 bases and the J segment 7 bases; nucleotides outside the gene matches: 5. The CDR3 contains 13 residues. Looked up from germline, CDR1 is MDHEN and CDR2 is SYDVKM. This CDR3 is CASTRQGGQPQHF. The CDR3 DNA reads TGTGCCAGCACACGACAGGGGGGCCAGCCCCAGCATTTT.

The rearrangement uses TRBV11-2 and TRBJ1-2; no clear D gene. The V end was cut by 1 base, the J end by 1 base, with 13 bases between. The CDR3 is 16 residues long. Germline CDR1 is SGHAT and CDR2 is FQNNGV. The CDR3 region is CASSLAWGSNNYGYTF. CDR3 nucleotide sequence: TGTGCCAGCAGCTTAGCCTGGGGTTCAAATAACTATGGCTACACCTTC.

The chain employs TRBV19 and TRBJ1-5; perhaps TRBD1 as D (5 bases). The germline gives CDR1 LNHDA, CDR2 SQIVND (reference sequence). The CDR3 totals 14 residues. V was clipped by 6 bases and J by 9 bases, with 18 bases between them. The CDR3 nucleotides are TGTGCCAGTAGCGACAGTTTAGGAGGGTTGCCCCAGCATTTT. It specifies CASSDSLGGLPQHF.

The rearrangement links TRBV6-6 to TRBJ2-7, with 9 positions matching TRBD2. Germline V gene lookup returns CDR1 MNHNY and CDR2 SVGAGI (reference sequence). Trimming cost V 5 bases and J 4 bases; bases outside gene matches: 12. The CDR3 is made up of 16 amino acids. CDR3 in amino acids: CASSHRPGLASYEQYF. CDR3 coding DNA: TGTGCCAGCAGTCATCGACCGGGACTAGCATCGTACGAGCAGTACTTC.

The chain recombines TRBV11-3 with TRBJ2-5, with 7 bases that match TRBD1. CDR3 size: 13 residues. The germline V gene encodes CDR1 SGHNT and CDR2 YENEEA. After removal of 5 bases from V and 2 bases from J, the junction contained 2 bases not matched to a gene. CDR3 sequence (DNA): TGTGCCAGCAGCCCGGGACAGCAAGAGACCCAGTACTTC. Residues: CASSPGQQETQYF.

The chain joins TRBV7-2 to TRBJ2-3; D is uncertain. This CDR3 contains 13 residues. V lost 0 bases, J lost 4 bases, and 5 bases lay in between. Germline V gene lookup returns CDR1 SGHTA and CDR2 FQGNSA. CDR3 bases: TGTGCCAGCAGCTTAGCCCTCCCAGATACGCAGTATTTT. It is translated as CASSLALPDTQYF.

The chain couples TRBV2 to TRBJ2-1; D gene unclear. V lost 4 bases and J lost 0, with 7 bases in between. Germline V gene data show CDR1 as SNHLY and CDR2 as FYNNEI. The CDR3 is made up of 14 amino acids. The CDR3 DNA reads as TGTGCCAGCAGTGTGGTGGGCTCCTACAATGAGCAGTTCTTC. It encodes CASSVVGSYNEQFF.

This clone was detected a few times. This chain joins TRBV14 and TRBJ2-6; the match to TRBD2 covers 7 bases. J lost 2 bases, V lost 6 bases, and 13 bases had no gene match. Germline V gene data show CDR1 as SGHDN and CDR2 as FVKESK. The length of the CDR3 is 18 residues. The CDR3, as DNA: TGTGCCAGCAGTCCCATCGGGGGGAGGTTGACTGGGGCCAACGTCCTGACTTTC. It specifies CASSPIGGRLTGANVLTF.

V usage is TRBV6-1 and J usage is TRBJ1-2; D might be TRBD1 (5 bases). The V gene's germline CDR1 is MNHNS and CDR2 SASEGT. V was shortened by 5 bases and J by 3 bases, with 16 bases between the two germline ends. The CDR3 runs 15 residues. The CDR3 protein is CASSRDWADDYGYTF. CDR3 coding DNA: TGTGCCAGCAGTAGGGACTGGGCCGATGACTATGGCTACACCTTC.

The CDR3: CASSPPGFSGNTIYF. CDR3 bases: TGTGCCAGCAGTCCGCCTGGGTTCTCTGGAAACACCATATATTTT. The rearrangement joins TRBV6-5 to TRBJ1-3; D is undetermined. CDR1 is MNHEY, CDR2 SVGAGI, per germline. This CDR3 has 15 amino acids. Trimming left V 5 bases short and J 0 bases short, with 11 bases between.